The rows below give T cell receptor beta chains drawn from one sample of a study of blood T cell repertoires in COVID-19. Sequencing was performed with immunoSEQ multiplex PCR; in TCRdb, only in-frame clones are kept and a portion is missing. The sample contains 190,000 or so clones, about 87% of which appear only once. The sequencing input was peripheral blood. The source is a woman younger than 35 who had recovered from COVID-19. Both conserved end residues are part of each CDR3. The D gene is left open where the match is weak. Expanded clones are given a class, and other clones once, few, many or no size at all.

CDR3 | DNA | J | V | D | size
CASSLGLAGMDEQFF | TGTGCCAGCAGCCTCGGACTAGCGGGAATGGATGAGCAGTTCTTC | TRBJ2-1 | TRBV7-2 | TRBD2 | -
CASSLSTDTQYF | TGTGCCAGCAGCCTTAGCACAGATACGCAGTATTTT | TRBJ2-3 | TRBV12-3/TRBV12-4 | - | -
CASSVGLGGGATDTQYF | TGTGCCAGCAGCGTAGGATTAGGAGGGGGGGCCACAGATACGCAGTATTTT | TRBJ2-3 | TRBV9 | - | -
CASSARQGGGAFF | TGTGCCAGCAGCGCGAGACAGGGGGGAGGAGCTTTCTTT | TRBJ1-1 | TRBV9 | TRBD1 | -
CASSLEGRGGETQYF | TGTGCCAGCAGCTTGGAGGGTCGGGGTGGGGAGACCCAGTACTTC | TRBJ2-5 | TRBV5-8 | - | -
CASSQEGQVAYF | TGTGCCAGCAGCCAAGAGGGACAGGTTGCGTACTTC | TRBJ2-5 | TRBV3-1/TRBV3-2 | TRBD1 | -
CASSALTWGRDYGYTF | TGTGCCAGCAGCGCCCTTACTTGGGGGCGCGACTATGGCTACACCTTC | TRBJ1-2 | TRBV9 | - | -
CASRLGSYNEQFF | TGTGCCAGCAGACTAGGCTCCTACAATGAGCAGTTCTTC | TRBJ2-1 | TRBV27 | - | -
CASRSGIYQPQHF | TGTGCCAGCAGGTCCGGGATCTATCAGCCCCAGCATTTT | TRBJ1-5 | TRBV6-5 | - | -
CASSVAAGKTDTQYF | TGTGCCAGCAGCGTAGCGGCAGGGAAGACAGATACGCAGTATTTT | TRBJ2-3 | TRBV9 | - | -
CASSSLGRGRETQYF | TGTGCCAGCAGTTCACTCGGGCGGGGCAGAGAGACCCAGTACTTC | TRBJ2-5 | TRBV28 | - | -
CASSWKVAVNNEQFF | TGTGCCAGCAGCTGGAAGGTAGCGGTGAACAATGAGCAGTTCTTC | TRBJ2-1 | TRBV7-2 | - | -
CATSMSGLAYNEQFF | TGTGCCACCAGCATGTCGGGACTAGCCTACAATGAGCAGTTCTTC | TRBJ2-1 | TRBV15 | TRBD2 | -
CASSLGDTEAFF | TGTGCCAGCAGCTTAGGAGACACTGAAGCTTTCTTT | TRBJ1-1 | TRBV5-5 | - | once
CATSDSVRRELFF | TGTGCCACCAGTGATAGCGTGCGCCGGGAGCTGTTTTTT | TRBJ2-2 | TRBV24-1 | - | -
CASSLGLAGSDTQYF | TGCGCCAGCAGCTTGGGACTAGCGGGGTCAGATACGCAGTATTTT | TRBJ2-3 | TRBV5-1 | TRBD2 | -
CASSERTSGSNEQFF | TGTGCCAGTAGTGAGAGGACTAGCGGGAGCAATGAGCAGTTCTTC | TRBJ2-1 | TRBV19 | TRBD2 | -
CASSQSTATNEKLFF | TGCGCCAGCAGCCAATCGACAGCAACTAATGAAAAACTGTTTTTT | TRBJ1-4 | TRBV4-3 | - | -
CASSDREADTQYF | TGTGCCAGCAGTGACAGGGAGGCAGATACGCAGTATTTT | TRBJ2-3 | TRBV3-1/TRBV3-2 | - | -
CASSRRALNTEAFF | TGTGCCAGCTCACGGAGGGCCTTGAACACTGAAGCTTTCTTT | TRBJ1-1 | TRBV18 | - | -
CASSLGRHYNEQFF | TGTGCCAGCAGCTTAGGGCGGCACTACAATGAGCAGTTCTTC | TRBJ2-1 | TRBV7-9 | - | -
CASRDLGVVETQYF | TGTGCCAGCAGGGACCTAGGGGTGGTGGAGACCCAGTACTTC | TRBJ2-5 | TRBV6-6 | - | -
CASSLGGDTQYF | TGTGCCAGCAGCTTGGGCGGAGATACGCAGTATTTT | TRBJ2-3 | TRBV5-6 | - | -
CASSDGHLTEAFF | TGTGCCAGTAGTGATGGACACCTGACTGAAGCTTTCTTT | TRBJ1-1 | TRBV19 | - | -
CASSSGTGTFYEQYF | TGCGCCAGCAGCTCCGGGACAGGGACCTTCTACGAGCAGTACTTC | TRBJ2-7 | TRBV5-1 | TRBD1 | once